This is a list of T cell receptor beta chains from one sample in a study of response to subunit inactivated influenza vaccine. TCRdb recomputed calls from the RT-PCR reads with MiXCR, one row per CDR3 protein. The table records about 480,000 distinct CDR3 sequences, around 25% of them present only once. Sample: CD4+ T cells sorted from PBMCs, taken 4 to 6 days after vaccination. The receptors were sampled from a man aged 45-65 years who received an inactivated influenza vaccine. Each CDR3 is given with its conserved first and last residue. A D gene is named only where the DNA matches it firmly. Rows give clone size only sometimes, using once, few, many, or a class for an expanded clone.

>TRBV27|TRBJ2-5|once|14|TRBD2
TGTGCCAGCAGTGAGGGTCGGGGGGGAGAGACCCAGTACTTC
CASSEGRGGETQYF
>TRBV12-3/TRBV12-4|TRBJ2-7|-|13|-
TGTGCCAGCAGTCGTGGACAGTACTACGAGCAGTACTTC
CASSRGQYYEQYF
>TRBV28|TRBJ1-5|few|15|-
TGTGCCAGCAGTTTATCGCGAGGATACAGCGTGGCCCAGCATTTT
CASSLSRGYSVAQHF
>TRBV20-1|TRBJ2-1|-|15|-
TGCAGTGCTAGGAGCCCAGGGACTCGGCGGAATGAGCAGTTCTTC
CSARSPGTRRNEQFF
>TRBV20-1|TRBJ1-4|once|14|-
TGCAGTGCTAGAGATAGGGCAGGGACTGAAAAACTGTTTTTT
CSARDRAGTEKLFF
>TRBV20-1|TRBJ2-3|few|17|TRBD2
TGCAGTGCTAGTACTAGCGGGGGGCAGTTTTACACAGATACGCAGTATTTT
CSASTSGGQFYTDTQYF
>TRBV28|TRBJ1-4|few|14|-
TGTGCCAGCAGCTCGCGGGGGTTGGATGAAAAACTGTTTTTT
CASSSRGLDEKLFF
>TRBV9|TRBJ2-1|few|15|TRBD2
TGTGCCAGCAGCGTAGAAGCGGGGGTCTACAATGAGCAGTTCTTC
CASSVEAGVYNEQFF
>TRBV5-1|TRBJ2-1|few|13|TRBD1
TGCGCCAGCAGCTTGGTTGGACAGGCGTTGCAGTTCTTC
CASSLVGQALQFF
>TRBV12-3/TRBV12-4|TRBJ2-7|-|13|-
TGTGCCAGCAGTTTCCTGGGACGGGCAGAGCAGTACTTC
CASSFLGRAEQYF
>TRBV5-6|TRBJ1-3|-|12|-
TGTGCCAGCAGCCGCGTTGGAAACACCATATATTTT
CASSRVGNTIYF
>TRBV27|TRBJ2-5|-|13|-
TGTGCCAGCAGTTTATTTGTAGGAGAGACCCAGTACTTC
CASSLFVGETQYF
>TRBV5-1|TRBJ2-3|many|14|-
TGCGCCAGCAGCCGGGACCAGCCCACAGATACGCAGTATTTT
CASSRDQPTDTQYF
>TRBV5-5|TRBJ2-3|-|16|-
TGTGCCAGCAGCTTCGGACTACAAACTAGCACAGATACGCAGTATTTT
CASSFGLQTSTDTQYF
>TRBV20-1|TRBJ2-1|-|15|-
TGCAGTGCCCCGACGTCAGGGTGGGCATACAATGAGCAGTTCTTC
CSAPTSGWAYNEQFF
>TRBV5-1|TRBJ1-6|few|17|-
TGCGCCAGCAGCTTGGGGACGGGGGCTGACCTTAATTCACCCCTCCACTTT
CASSLGTGADLNSPLHF
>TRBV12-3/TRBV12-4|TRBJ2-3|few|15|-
TGTGCCAGCACAACAATGGAAAGTCGCACAGATACGCAGTATTTT
CASTTMESRTDTQYF
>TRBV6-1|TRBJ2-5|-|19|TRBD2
TGTGCCAGCGGTCGCCGGGGTAGCGGGCTCACTGCCACCCCAGAGACCCAGTACTTC
CASGRRGSGLTATPETQYF
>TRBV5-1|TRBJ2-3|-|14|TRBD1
TGCGCCAGCAACCACAGGGGTCGCGCAGATACGCAGTATTTT
CASNHRGRADTQYF
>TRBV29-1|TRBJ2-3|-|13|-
TGCAGCGTATCGCCGCGGGGCACAGATACGCAGTATTTT
CSVSPRGTDTQYF
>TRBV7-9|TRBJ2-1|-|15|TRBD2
TGTGCCAGCAGCCCTTTTGCGGGACTAGCTGAAGAGCAGTTCTTC
CASSPFAGLAEEQFF
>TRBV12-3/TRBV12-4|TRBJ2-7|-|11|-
TGTGCCAGCACCTCGACAGTTGAGCAGTACTTC
CASTSTVEQYF
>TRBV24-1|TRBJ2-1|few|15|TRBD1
TGTGCCACCAGTGATAACAGGGGGCGTTCCAATGAGCAGTTCTTC
CATSDNRGRSNEQFF
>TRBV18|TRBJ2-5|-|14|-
TGTGCCAGCTCACACAATGACAGCCCGGAGACCCAGTACTTC
CASSHNDSPETQYF
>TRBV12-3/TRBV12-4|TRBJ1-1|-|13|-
TGTGCCAGCAGTCCCCAGCGCCACACTGAAGCTTTCTTT
CASSPQRHTEAFF
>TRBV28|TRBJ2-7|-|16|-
TGTGCCAGCAGTTTAAGCCCCCCGCGGCCTCCCTACGAGCAGTACTTC
CASSLSPPRPPYEQYF
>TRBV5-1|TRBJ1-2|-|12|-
TGCGCCAGCAGCTCGGATACCTATGGCTACACCTTC
CASSSDTYGYTF
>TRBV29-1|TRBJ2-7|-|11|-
TGCAGCGTTAAAGGGGGCTACGAGCAGTACTTC
CSVKGGYEQYF
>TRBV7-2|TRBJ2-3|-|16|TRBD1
TGTGCCAGCAGCCCCACGGGACAGGGGCTCACAGATACGCAGTATTTT
CASSPTGQGLTDTQYF
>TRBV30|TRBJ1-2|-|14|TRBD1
TGTGCCTGGAGTGGGGGACAGGGGTCCTATGGCTACACCTTC
CAWSGGQGSYGYTF
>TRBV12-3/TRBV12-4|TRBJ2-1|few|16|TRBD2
TGTGCCAGCAGTTTGGTGCTCCTGCGGGGGGCTTTTGAGCAGTTCTTC
CASSLVLLRGAFEQFF
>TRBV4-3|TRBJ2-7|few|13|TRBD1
TGCGCCAGCAGCCAAGAACGAGGGACAGGGCAGTACTTC
CASSQERGTGQYF
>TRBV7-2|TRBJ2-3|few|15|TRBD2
TGTGCCAGCAGCTTAACCCGCAGGGAGGGAGATACGCAGTATTTT
CASSLTRREGDTQYF
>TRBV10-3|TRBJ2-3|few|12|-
TGTGCCATCAAGACTGCCACAGATACGCAGTATTTT
CAIKTATDTQYF
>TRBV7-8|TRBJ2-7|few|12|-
TGTGCCAGCAGCCCGCGGAGGCCCGAGCAGTACTTC
CASSPRRPEQYF
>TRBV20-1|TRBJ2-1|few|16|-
TGCAGTGCTAGAGGGGGAATTATCAGCTCCTACAATGAGCAGTTCTTC
CSARGGIISSYNEQFF
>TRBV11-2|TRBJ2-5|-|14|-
TGTGCCAGCAGCTCCTACCGTTCCCCGGGGACCCAGTACTTC
CASSSYRSPGTQYF
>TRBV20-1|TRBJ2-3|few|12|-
TGCAGTGCTAGACTAGTGGCAGATACGCAGTATTTT
CSARLVADTQYF
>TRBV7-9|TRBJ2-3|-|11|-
TGTGCCAGCAGCCGAAAAGATACGCAGTATTTT
CASSRKDTQYF
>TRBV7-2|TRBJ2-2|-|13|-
TGTGCCAGCAGCCCGATTAACACCGGGGAGCTGTTTTTT
CASSPINTGELFF
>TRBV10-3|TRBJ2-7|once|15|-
TGTGCCATCAGTGAGGTGACAGGAGGGTCCTACGAGCAGTACTTC
CAISEVTGGSYEQYF